This entry lists 18 T cell receptor beta chains sequenced from one sample in a study of T cell clonality in common variable immunodeficiency. The assay was immunoSEQ multiplex PCR, and TCRdb's table has in-frame clones only and misses some. The specimen has 30,000 to 40,000 clones, none found just once. The sequencing input was peripheral blood mononuclear cells. The receptor set was obtained from a person between 18 and 75 years old in good health.

This clone has a handful of counts. CDR3 DNA (partial): TGCGCCAGCAGTCCGCAGCGTGGGGGTAGCGGGAGTTACATT. This codes for CASSPQRGGSGSYI. The whole CDR3 region reads CASSPQRGGSGSYIQYF. The rearrangement links TRBV23-1 to TRBJ2-4; 9 bases map to TRBD2. Sequencing ends 3 residues short of the CDR3 end; the germline J gene provides the rest. TRBV23-1 counts as an open reading frame of uncertain function. The junction had 15 bases not matched to a gene; V was cut back by 4 bases and J by 8 bases. The CDR3 has 17 amino acids.

This clone was observed many times. From the germline J gene comes the end of the CDR3, since the read stops 3 residues before it. V usage is TRBV30 and J usage is TRBJ2-2, with D possibly being TRBD2 (6 bases). Germline CDR1 is GTSNPN and CDR2 is SVGIG (reference sequence). This CDR3 comprises 16 residues. With 1 base removed from V and 7 bases from J, the gap between germline ends came to 19 bases. CDR3 residues: CAWSEGFGTVSGELFF. CDR3 bases read: TGTGCCTGGAGTGAGGGGTTCGGGACTGTGAGCGGGGAG.

This clone appeared many times. This CDR3 reads CASSISRGGNYGYTF. CDR3 bases read: TGTGCCAGTAGTATTTCCAGGGGAGGAAACTATGGC. The chain has TRBV19 and TRBJ1-2; possibly TRBD1 for D (6 bases). The CDR3 goes on 3 residues after the read ends, and that part is filled in from the germline J gene. Germline V gene data show CDR1 as LNHDA and CDR2 as SQIVND (reference sequence). This CDR3 region has 15 residues. Trimming removed 3 bases at V and 2 bases at J, with 13 bases between.

This clone was observed many times. Read data end 3 residues before the CDR3 end; the end is taken from the germline J gene. This rearrangement joins TRBV19 to TRBJ1-1; 7 nucleotides match TRBD1. This CDR3 contains 13 residues. J was trimmed by 5 bases and V by 5 bases; bases with no gene match: 5. Per the germline V gene, CDR1 is LNHDA and CDR2 is SQIVND (reference sequence). The CDR3 bases that were read are TGTGCCAGTAGTGTTCAGGGGGTGACTGAA. Translated: CASSVQGVTE. The whole CDR3 protein is CASSVQGVTEAFF.

This clone was picked up many times. The read is 3 residues too short to cover the CDR3 end, so that end is filled in from the germline J gene. The gene calls are TRBV20-1 and TRBJ2-1; 9 nucleotides line up with TRBD1. The CDR3 is 15 residues long. Looked up from germline, CDR1 is DFQATT and CDR2 is SNEGSKA (reference sequence). Trimming took 6 bases from V and 9 from J; bases not matched to a gene: 15. Partial CDR3 DNA: TGCAGTGCGTATACCGGGACAGGGAGTGGGGGTGAG. Residues: CSAYTGTGSGGE. The entire CDR3 is CSAYTGTGSGGEQFF.

With regard to this clone: The CDR3 goes on 3 residues after the read ends, and that part is filled in from the germline J gene. The chain combines TRBV20-1 with TRBJ2-7, with 11 nucleotides matching TRBD2. The J segment lost 3 bases and the V segment lost 1 base, leaving 11 bases of the junction unmatched. The CDR3 runs to 17 residues. In germline, CDR1 is DFQATT, CDR2 SNEGSKA (reference sequence). CDR3 amino acids: CSARGGTSGPEGYEQYF. The CDR3 bases that were read are TGCAGTGCTAGAGGTGGGACTAGCGGTCCGGAAGGCTACGAG.

This clone was detected ten times or more. The read ends 3 residues before the CDR3 terminus; that terminus is restored from the germline J gene. The chain couples TRBV7-8 to TRBJ2-7; D is unresolved. V was shortened by 1 base and J by 0 bases, with 7 bases between the two germline ends. The CDR3 covers 14 residues. CDR1 SGHVS and CDR2 FQNEAQ come from the germline V gene. The CDR3 loop is CASSLEAVSYEQYF. CDR3 DNA, as far as it was read: TGTGCCAGCAGCTTAGAGGCGGTCTCCTACGAG.

This clone was seen a handful of times. The DNA ends 3 residues before the CDR3 does, and the rest of the CDR3 is filled in from the germline J gene. The chain couples TRBV7-2 to TRBJ1-5; no firm D call. From germline, CDR1 is SGHTA and CDR2 FQGNSA. The V and J ends lost 1 base and 5 bases respectively, with 6 bases between them. The CDR3 contains 13 residues. This CDR3 is CASSLVRDQPQHF. The DNA read from the CDR3 is TGTGCCAGCAGCTTAGTGCGTGATCAGCCC.

As concerns this clone: A much larger clone lies a single base off, so this may be a read error. The CDR3 end falls 3 residues outside the read, so it is completed with the germline J gene. In the same sample, other DNA sequences code for this CDR3. This chain uses TRBV2 with TRBJ1-1; 9 nucleotides align to TRBD1. The germline CDR1 and CDR2 sequences are SNHLY and FYNNEI. The length of the CDR3 is 14 residues. The CDR3 spells CASSEGTGYYEAFF. The covered CDR3 bases are TGCGCCAGCAGTGAAGGGACAGGGTATTATGAA.

This clone has at least ten counts. The CDR3 is cut off 3 residues early in the read; its end comes from the germline J gene. The chain has TRBV29-1 and TRBJ2-2, with D hard to call. CDR1 and CDR2 (germline): SQVTM, ANQGSEA. The CDR3 is 12 residues long. Trimming took off 7 bases at V and 6 bases at J, with 12 bases between the two ends. The CDR3 here is CSALPRSGELFF. CDR3 DNA, as far as it was read: TGCAGCGCCCTACCCCGGTCCGGGGAG.

This clone was counted ten times or more. The read ends 3 residues shy of where the CDR3 ends; the end is completed using the germline J gene. V and J are TRBV5-4 and TRBJ2-7; the match to TRBD2 covers 8 bases. Trimming removed 5 bases from V and 5 bases from J; junction bases left unmatched: 15. The CDR3 loop spans 16 amino acids. The germline V gene has CDR1 SGHNT and CDR2 YYREEE (reference sequence). The covered CDR3 bases are TGTGCCAGCAGACGCGGACCCGGGACTAGAAACGACGAG. As protein: CASRRGPGTRNDE. The full CDR3 protein reads CASRRGPGTRNDEQYF.

Many counts were recorded for this clone. The read terminates 3 residues ahead of where the CDR3 ends, so the germline J gene completes it. The chain carries TRBV2 and TRBJ2-3; 7 bases map to TRBD1. This CDR3 is built from 14 residues. The trim removed 4 bases at V and 8 bases at J, leaving 9 bases unmatched. Germline V gene data show CDR1 as SNHLY and CDR2 as FYNNEI. Here the CDR3 reads CASSGQGSVATQYF. CDR3 bases read: TGTGCCAGCAGTGGACAGGGCTCTGTTGCTACG.

This clone has at least ten counts. Read data end 3 residues before the CDR3 end; the end is taken from the germline J gene. The V and J genes are TRBV28 and TRBJ1-2; the match to TRBD1 covers 10 bases. Germline assignment: CDR1 MDHEN and CDR2 SYDVKM. With 5 bases clipped from V and 6 bases from J, the junction kept 6 bases outside the gene matches. This CDR3 spans 14 amino acids. The part of the CDR3 DNA that was read is TGTGCCAGCAGTCCGGACAGGGGGGGGGATGGC. Residues: CASSPDRGGDG. The CDR3 in full is CASSPDRGGDGYTF.

Note on this clone: The read ends 3 residues before the CDR3 terminus; that terminus is restored from the germline J gene. The V gene is TRBV5-6, the J gene TRBJ2-3; D unresolved. CDR1 is SGHDT, CDR2 YYEEEE, per germline. This CDR3 is built from 13 residues. CDR3 DNA, as far as it was read: TGTGCCAGCAGCTTGGACTATCAAGAGACG. It specifies CASSLDYQET. The whole CDR3 protein is CASSLDYQETQYF. Full variable domain (missing parts from reference TRBV5-6 and TRBJ2-3): DAGVTQSPTHLIKTRGQQVTLRCSPKSGHDTVSWYQQALGQGPQFIFQYYEEEERQRGNFPDRFSGHQFPNYSSELNVNALLLGDSALYLCASSLDYQETQYFGPGTRLTVL.

This clone has ten or more counts. Read sequence stops 3 residues before the CDR3 end, and the germline J gene provides the missing end. The gene calls are TRBV20-1 and TRBJ2-3; no firm D call. V was cut by 6 bases and J by 6 bases, with 13 bases left in between. Germline CDR1 reads DFQATT; CDR2 reads SNEGSKA (reference sequence). The CDR3 spans 12 residues. CDR3 DNA, as far as it was read: TGCAGTGCCAAAACAAAAATGGATACG. It translates to CSAKTKMDT. The CDR3 as a whole reads CSAKTKMDTQYF.

This clone showed up just a few times. CDR3 protein: CASSLAQARGQDTQYF. Partial CDR3 DNA: TGTGCCAGCAGCTTAGCGCAAGCCAGGGGGCAAGATACG. The chain couples TRBV7-8 to TRBJ2-3, with TRBD1 matching over 8 bases. With the read ending 3 residues before the CDR3 end, the germline J gene is used to fill in that end. Germline loops: CDR1 SGHVS, CDR2 FQNEAQ. Trimming cost V 0 bases and J 5 bases; bases outside gene matches: 7. This CDR3 region has 16 residues.

At least ten counts were recorded for this clone. The CDR3 end is not reached by the read, which stops 3 residues before it; the germline J gene fills it in. This sample includes further DNA sequences coding for the same CDR3. The chain is built from TRBV20-1 and TRBJ2-5, with TRBD2 matching over 16 bases. Trimming at V came to 5 bases and at J to 5 bases, leaving 8 bases not matched to a gene. CDR1 and CDR2 (germline): DFQATT, SNEGSKA (reference sequence). The CDR3 sequence is 16 residues long. Partial CDR3 DNA: TGCAGTGCTTCTGGGACTAGCGGGAGGGCGGGGGAGACC. Translating it yields CSASGTSGRAGET. The whole CDR3 protein is CSASGTSGRAGETQYF.

This clone was observed at least ten times. The read halts 3 residues ahead of the CDR3 end, with the missing end drawn from the germline J gene. The gene calls are TRBV30 and TRBJ2-2; D perhaps matches TRBD1 (6 bases). Trimming took off 3 bases at V and 0 bases at J, with 14 bases between the two ends. CDR1 and CDR2 from the germline V gene are GTSNPN and SVGIG (reference sequence). There are 16 residues in the CDR3. The DNA read from the CDR3 is TGTGCCTGGAGCTATCTCACAGGGTCGAACACCGGGGAG. Protein sequence: CAWSYLTGSNTGE. From start to end, the CDR3 is CAWSYLTGSNTGELFF.